The clone carrying this T cell receptor (beta chain) was counted at least ten times. Trimming cost V 3 bases and J 5 bases; bases outside gene matches: 9. The germline V gene has CDR1 SGDLS and CDR2 YYNGEE. The CDR3 length is 15 residues. This record comes from a study of T-cell memory formation after mild COVID-19. TCRdb re-derived calls from the 5' RACE reads in MiXCR, one entry per CDR3 protein. The sample shows 390,000 or so distinct CDR3 sequences, approximately 16% of them seen only once. The genes are TRBV9 and TRBJ1-1, with 8 positions matching TRBD1. The clonotype was recovered from a young man who had mild COVID-19 (a few samples of this study predate the infection). Cell type and time point are not known. Sequencing input: PBMCs or a T cell subset sorted from them (not recorded which). DNA for the CDR3: TGTGCCAGCAGCGCCGTCGACAGGGGTTGGACTGAAGCTTTCTTT. Translated, it gives CASSAVDRGWTEAFF.